The next 19 T cell receptor beta chains were all read from a single sample in a study of coeliac disease (dated 2022 in TCRdb). The library was obtained by the immunoSEQ multiplex PCR assay. The table was pulled from immuneACCESS by TCRdb, which kept in-frame rearrangements only. Such tables lose some clones; where checked, under half of the loss comes from unresolved V genes, and the rest has no known cause. The sample contains approximately 7,400 clones, more than 60% of them found a single time. The top ten clones comprise around 3.3% of the sample. The sequencing input was lamina propria lymphocytes from the gut. The meaning of the sample's cell subset or site label: lamina propria cell (LPC) fraction of small intestinal biopsy. The receptor set was obtained from a woman aged 55 to 70 with active celiac disease.

This clone was seen a few times. This same CDR3 is encoded by further DNA sequences in the sample. V is TRBV13 and J is TRBJ2-3; D is possibly TRBD2 (7 bases). The CDR3 totals 15 residues. V lost 2 bases and J 4 bases, leaving 13 bases between the germline ends. Germline assignment: CDR1 PRHDT and CDR2 FYEKMQ (reference sequence). CDR3 protein: CASSLSGGASDTQYF. The CDR3 nucleotides read TGTGCCAGCAGCTTATCTGGGGGGGCTTCAGATACGCAGTATTTT. Supplemented by reference TRBV13 and TRBJ2-3, the full variable domain reads AAGVIQSPRHLIKEKRETATLKCYPIPRHDTVYWYQQGPGQDPQFLISFYEKMQSDKGSIPDRFSAQQFSDYHSELNMSSLELGDSALYFCASSLSGGASDTQYFGPGTRLTVL.

The V gene is TRBV7-8, the J gene TRBJ1-2, with 7 positions matching TRBD1. This CDR3 is 12 amino acids long. Trimming at V came to 5 bases and at J to 8 bases, leaving 5 bases not matched to a gene. Germline V gives CDR1 SGHVS, CDR2 FQNEAQ. CDR3: CASSPDRDGYTF. CDR3 nucleotides: TGTGCCAGCAGCCCCGACAGGGACGGCTACACCTTC.

This sequence joins TRBV19 and TRBJ2-3; 12 nucleotides align to TRBD2. The CDR3 is 15 amino acids. Looked up from germline, CDR1 is LNHDA and CDR2 is SQIVND (reference sequence). The junction had 2 bases not matched to a gene; V was cut back by 4 bases and J by 3 bases. The CDR3 sequence: CASSTSGGATDTQYF. The DNA of the CDR3 is TGTGCCAGTAGTACTAGCGGGGGGGCAACAGATACGCAGTATTTT. Looking up the rest from reference TRBV19 and TRBJ2-3 gives the full variable domain: DGGITQSPKYLFRKEGQNVTLSCEQNLNHDAMYWYRQDPGQGLRLIYYSQIVNDFQKGDIAEGYSVSREKKESFPLTVTSAQKNPTAFYLCASSTSGGATDTQYFGPGTRLTVL.

The chain recombines TRBV4-2 with TRBJ2-5, with 8 bases identical to TRBD1. V lost 1 base and J lost 0; bases outside the gene matches: 1. The germline CDR1 and CDR2 sequences are LGHNA and YNFKEQ. There are 15 residues in the CDR3. Here the CDR3 DNA reads TGTGCCAGCAGCCAAGCGGACAGGGACCAAGAGACCCAGTACTTC. This codes for CASSQADRDQETQYF.

This rearrangement joins TRBV21-1 to TRBJ1-6; the DNA was not compared with TRBD1, the D call given in the table. TRBV21-1 is a known pseudogene. The CDR3 runs to 16 residues. This chain's CDR3 is CASSKAEGTANSPLHF. The DNA of the CDR3 is TGTGCCAGCAGCAAAGCTGAGGGGACAGCCAATTCACCCCTCCACTTT.

This clone occurred once. As DNA, the CDR3 is TGTGCCAGCAGCTTAGGGACTTTCTACACAGATACGCAGTATTTT. This gives the protein CASSLGTFYTDTQYF. The J gene is TRBJ2-3, the V gene TRBV7-2; tentative D call: TRBD2 (5 bases). The germline gives CDR1 SGHTA, CDR2 FQGNSA. There are 15 residues in the CDR3. V was clipped by 1 base and J by 2 bases, with 10 bases between them.

The chain has TRBV10-3 and TRBJ2-7, with a weak D call TRBD2 (6 bases). Germline-derived CDR1 and CDR2 are ENHRY and SYGVKD. V was trimmed by 6 bases and J by 7 bases, leaving 19 bases between them. This CDR3 contains 14 residues. CDR3 amino acids: CAISPGSGRGEQYF. The CDR3 DNA follows: TGTGCCATCAGCCCAGGGTCCGGCCGGGGGGAGCAGTACTTC.

The chain joins TRBV5-1 to TRBJ2-5, with TRBD1 identical over 8 bases. The length of the CDR3 is 18 residues. The germline V gene has CDR1 SGHRS and CDR2 YFSETQ. Trimming removed 6 bases from V and 2 bases from J; junction bases left unmatched: 18. The CDR3 coding sequence is TGCGCCAGCAAGGAAGGCGGACGGACAGGGATGGGGCAAGAGACCCAGTACTTC. Its translation is CASKEGGRTGMGQETQYF.

The rearrangement uses TRBV15 and TRBJ2-3, with 7 nucleotides matching TRBD1. The V gene's germline CDR1 is LNHNV and CDR2 YYDKDF (reference sequence). The V segment lost 1 base and the J segment 2 bases; nucleotides outside the gene matches: 9. The CDR3 contains 17 residues. This CDR3 reads CATSRGGAGGDTDTQYF. The CDR3 DNA follows: TGTGCCACCAGCAGAGGCGGAGCAGGGGGAGACACAGATACGCAGTATTTT.

The V call is TRBV19, the J call TRBJ1-2; D remains unclear. Germline V gives CDR1 LNHDA, CDR2 SQIVND (reference sequence). V was shortened by 6 bases and J by 0 bases, with 11 bases between the two germline ends. The CDR3 is made up of 14 amino acids. The CDR3 nucleotides are TGTGCCAGTAGAGGCGGGAGAACTAACTATGGCTACACCTTC. Translation: CASRGGRTNYGYTF.

This clone appeared a few times. The chain joins TRBV11-2 to TRBJ1-3; maybe TRBD1 (6 bases). Trimming removed 3 bases from V and 0 bases from J, with 9 bases in between. Germline CDR1 SGHAT, CDR2 FQNNGV. The CDR3 spans 15 residues. The CDR3 DNA reads as TGTGCCAGCAGCTTCCAGGGGCTCTCTGGAAACACCATATATTTT. It codes for CASSFQGLSGNTIYF. The variable domain in full, completed from reference TRBV11-2 and TRBJ1-3, reads EAGVAQSPRYKIIEKRQSVAFWCNPISGHATLYWYQQILGQGPKLLIQFQNNGVVDDSQLPKDRFSAERLKGVDSTLKIQPAKLEDSAVYLCASSFQGLSGNTIYFGEGSWLTVV.

This chain uses TRBV18 with TRBJ2-1, with TRBD2 matching over 14 bases. The CDR3 consists of 19 residues. Trimming took 3 bases from V and 3 from J; bases not matched to a gene: 10. CDR1 is KGHSH and CDR2 is LQKENI in the germline V gene. The CDR3 spells CASSPRLAGGRGVYNEQFF. For the CDR3, the DNA is TGTGCCAGCTCACCCCGACTAGCGGGAGGGAGAGGGGTCTACAATGAGCAGTTCTTC.

This rearrangement joins TRBV6-1 to TRBJ2-4; 7 bases are a match to TRBD2. The V gene end was trimmed by 0 bases and the J gene end by 3 bases; junction bases not matched to a gene: 2. The germline CDR1 and CDR2 sequences are MNHNS and SASEGT. The CDR3 is 15 residues long. CDR3 sequence reads: CASSEAPSGKNIQYF. The CDR3 bases are TGTGCCAGCAGTGAAGCGCCTAGCGGCAAAAACATTCAGTACTTC.

V usage is TRBV4-3 and J usage is TRBJ2-4, with D unresolved. Germline V gives CDR1 LGHNA, CDR2 YSLEER. V was clipped by 4 bases and J by 3 bases, with 10 bases between them. The CDR3 is 14 amino acids. CDR3: CASSPRDFKNIQYF. The CDR3 DNA is TGCGCCAGCAGCCCTAGAGACTTCAAAAACATTCAGTACTTC.

The gene calls are TRBV28 and TRBJ1-2; D gene unclear. CDR1 and CDR2 from the germline V gene are MDHEN and SYDVKM. This CDR3 has 11 residues. Trimming left V 7 bases short and J 7 bases short, with 10 bases between. CDR3 DNA sequence: TGTGCCAGCACTACTTTTTTTGGCTACACCTTC. This encodes CASTTFFGYTF.

The V and J genes are TRBV19 and TRBJ1-5, with no clear D. The germline CDR1 and CDR2 sequences are LNHDA and SQIVND (reference sequence). This CDR3 has 13 amino acids. Trimming took off 5 bases at V and 3 bases at J, with 8 bases between the two ends. CDR3 loop: CASSSGFNQPQHF. Written as DNA, the CDR3 is TGTGCCAGTAGTTCAGGATTCAATCAGCCCCAGCATTTT.

The V and J genes are TRBV19 and TRBJ2-3; unclear D gene. The CDR3 runs to 13 residues. V shed 4 bases and J shed 6 bases, with 11 bases lying between them. CDR1 and CDR2 (germline): LNHDA, SQIVND (reference sequence). For the CDR3, the DNA is TGTGCCAGTAGTAACCTCCACGGGGATACGCAGTATTTT. This codes for CASSNLHGDTQYF.

The chain couples TRBV6-1 to TRBJ2-1; 10 positions match TRBD2. The CDR3 is made up of 15 amino acids. Germline-derived CDR1 and CDR2 are MNHNS and SASEGT. V dropped 4 bases and J dropped 2; count of bases not matched to a gene: 2. The CDR3 sequence is CASSAAGGTYNEQFF. In DNA form, the CDR3 reads TGTGCCAGCAGTGCAGCGGGAGGGACCTACAATGAGCAGTTCTTC.

The chain uses TRBV30 and TRBJ2-5; 10 bases line up with TRBD2. Germline values: CDR1 GTSNPN, CDR2 SVGIG (reference sequence). The length of the CDR3 is 13 residues. The V and J ends lost 5 bases and 4 bases, in that order; junction bases with no gene match: 4. CDR3 DNA sequence: TGTGCCTGGGAGCGGGGGGGGAGAGAGACCCAGTACTTC. Protein sequence: CAWERGGRETQYF.